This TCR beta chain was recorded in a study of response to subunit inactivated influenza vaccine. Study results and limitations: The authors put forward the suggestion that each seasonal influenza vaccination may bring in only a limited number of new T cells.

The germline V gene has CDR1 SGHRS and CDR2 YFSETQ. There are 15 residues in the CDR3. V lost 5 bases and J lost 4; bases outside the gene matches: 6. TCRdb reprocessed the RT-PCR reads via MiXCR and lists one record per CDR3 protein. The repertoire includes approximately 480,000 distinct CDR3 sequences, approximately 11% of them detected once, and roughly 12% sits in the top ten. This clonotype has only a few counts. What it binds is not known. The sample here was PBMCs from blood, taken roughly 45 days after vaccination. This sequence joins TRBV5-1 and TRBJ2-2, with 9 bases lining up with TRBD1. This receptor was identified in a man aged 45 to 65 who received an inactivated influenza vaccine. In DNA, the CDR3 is TGCGCCAGCAGTCTGACAGGGGGATTCACCGGGGAGCTGTTTTTT. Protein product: CASSLTGGFTGELFF.